The following is a TCR beta chain sequence with its context. The sample is drawn from a study of TIL therapy for anti-PD-1-resistant metastatic lung cancer. As to time point: pre-treatment sample, taken before nivolumab and TIL therapy. The immunoSEQ assay was v3. Sequenced by immunoSEQ multiplex PCR; TCRdb stores in-frame clones only, minus some. Of some 43,000 clones detected, roughly 85% appear once; the ten largest clones hold about 16%. Germline values: CDR1 SGDLS, CDR2 YYNGEE. The CDR3 extends over 16 amino acids. With 0 bases removed from V and 0 bases from J, the gap between germline ends came to 12 bases.

The input for sequencing was blood, taken at baseline. The origin of this receptor is a man between 65 and 80 years old with non-small cell lung cancer. The J gene is TRBJ1-2, the V gene TRBV9; D gene ambiguous. CDR3 nucleotide sequence: TGTGCCAGCAGCGTAGTGGTGGGGAGCTCTAACTATGGCTACACCTTC. Its translation: CASSVVVGSSNYGYTF. Based on the CDR3 plus reference TRBV9 and TRBJ1-2, the full variable domain is DSGVTQTPKHLITATGQRVTLRCSPRSGDLSVYWYQQSLDQGLQFLIQYYNGEERAKGNILERFSAQQFPDLHSELNLSSLELGDSALYFCASSVVVGSSNYGYTFGSGTRLTVV.